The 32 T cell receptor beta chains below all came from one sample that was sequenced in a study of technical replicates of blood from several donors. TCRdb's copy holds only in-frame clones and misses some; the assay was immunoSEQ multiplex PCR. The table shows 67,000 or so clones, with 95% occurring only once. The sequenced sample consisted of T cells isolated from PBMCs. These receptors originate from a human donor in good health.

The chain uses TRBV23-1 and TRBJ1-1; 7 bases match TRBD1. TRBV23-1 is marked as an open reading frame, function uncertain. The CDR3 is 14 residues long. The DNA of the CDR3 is TGCCCCATCGGGACAGTCCTACGATTTGCTGAAGCTTTCTTT. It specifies CPIGTVLRFAEAFF.

In nucleotides, the CDR3 is TGTGCCAGCAGTTCAGACAGGATTCAAGAGACCCAGTACTTC. Translating gives CASSSDRIQETQYF. The chain joins TRBV27 to TRBJ2-5, with D possibly being TRBD1 (6 bases). CDR1 and CDR2 (germline): MNHEY, SMNVEV (reference sequence). V dropped 4 bases and J dropped 2 bases, with 11 bases sitting between them. The CDR3 is 14 residues long.

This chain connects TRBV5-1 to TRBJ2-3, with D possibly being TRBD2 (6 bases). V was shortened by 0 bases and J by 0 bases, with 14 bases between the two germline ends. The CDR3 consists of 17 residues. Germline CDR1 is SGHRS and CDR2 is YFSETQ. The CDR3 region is CASSLALAGTSTDTQYF. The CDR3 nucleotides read TGCGCCAGCAGCTTGGCCCTGGCGGGAACTAGCACAGATACGCAGTATTTT.

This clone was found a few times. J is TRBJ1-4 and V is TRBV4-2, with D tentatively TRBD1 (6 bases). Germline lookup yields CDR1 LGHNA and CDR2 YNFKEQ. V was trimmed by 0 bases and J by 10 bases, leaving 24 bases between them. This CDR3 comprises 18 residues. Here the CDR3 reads CASSQESTGSGSQGKLFF. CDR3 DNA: TGTGCCAGCAGCCAAGAATCTACAGGGTCTGGCTCTCAGGGAAAACTGTTTTTT.

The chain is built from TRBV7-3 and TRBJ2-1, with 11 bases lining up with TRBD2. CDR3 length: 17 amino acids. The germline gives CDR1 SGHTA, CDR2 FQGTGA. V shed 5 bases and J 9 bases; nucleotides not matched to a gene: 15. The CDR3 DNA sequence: TGTGCCAGCAGCCCACTTGACCCTAGCGGGGGGTATTCTGAGCAGTTCTTC. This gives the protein CASSPLDPSGGYSEQFF.

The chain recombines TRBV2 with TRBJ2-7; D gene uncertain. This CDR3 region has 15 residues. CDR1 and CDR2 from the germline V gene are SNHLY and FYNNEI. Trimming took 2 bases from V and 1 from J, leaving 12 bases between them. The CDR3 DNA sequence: TGTGCCAGCAGTGAAATTGCATTGCGGTCCTACGAGCAGTACTTC. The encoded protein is CASSEIALRSYEQYF.

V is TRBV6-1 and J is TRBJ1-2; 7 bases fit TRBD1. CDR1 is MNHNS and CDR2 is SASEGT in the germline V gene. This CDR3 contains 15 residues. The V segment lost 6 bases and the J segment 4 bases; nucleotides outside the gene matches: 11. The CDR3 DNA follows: TGTGCCAGCAGCAAACAGGGGACGTTGGTCTATGGCTACACCTTC. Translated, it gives CASSKQGTLVYGYTF.

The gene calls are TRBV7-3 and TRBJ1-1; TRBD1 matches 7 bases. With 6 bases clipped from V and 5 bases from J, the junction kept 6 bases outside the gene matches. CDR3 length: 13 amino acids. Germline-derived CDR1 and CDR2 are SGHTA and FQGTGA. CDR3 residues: CASRQGPFTEAFF. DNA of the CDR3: TGTGCCAGCAGACAGGGGCCCTTTACTGAAGCTTTCTTT.

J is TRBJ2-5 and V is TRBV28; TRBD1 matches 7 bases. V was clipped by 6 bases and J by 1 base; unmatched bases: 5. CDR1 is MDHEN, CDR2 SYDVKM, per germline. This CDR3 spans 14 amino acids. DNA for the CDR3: TGTGCCAGCAGAGAAGGACAGGTCCAAGAGACCCAGTACTTC. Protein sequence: CASREGQVQETQYF.

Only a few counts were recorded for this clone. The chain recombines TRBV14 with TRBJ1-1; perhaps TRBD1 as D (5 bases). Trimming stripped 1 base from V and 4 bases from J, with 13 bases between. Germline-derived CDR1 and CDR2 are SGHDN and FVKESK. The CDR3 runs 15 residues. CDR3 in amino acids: CASSQVRARGTEAFF. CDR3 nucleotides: TGTGCCAGCAGCCAAGTAAGGGCTAGGGGCACTGAAGCTTTCTTT.

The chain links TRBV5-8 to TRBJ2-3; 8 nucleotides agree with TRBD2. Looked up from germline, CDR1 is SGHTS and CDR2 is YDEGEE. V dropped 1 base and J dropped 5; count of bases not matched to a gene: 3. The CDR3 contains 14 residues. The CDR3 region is CASSLSGGGDTQYF. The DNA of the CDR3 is TGTGCCAGCAGCTTGTCGGGAGGGGGAGATACGCAGTATTTT.

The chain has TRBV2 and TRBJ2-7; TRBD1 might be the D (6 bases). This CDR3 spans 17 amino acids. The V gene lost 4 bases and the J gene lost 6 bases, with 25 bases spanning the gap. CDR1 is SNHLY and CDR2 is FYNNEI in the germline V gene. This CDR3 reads CASSGSGAGSGTVEQYF. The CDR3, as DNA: TGTGCCAGCAGTGGGTCAGGGGCGGGTTCAGGCACGGTCGAGCAGTACTTC. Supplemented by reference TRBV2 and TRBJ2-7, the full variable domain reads EPEVTQTPSHQVTQMGQEVILRCVPISNHLYFYWYRQILGQKVEFLVSFYNNEISEKSEIFDDQFSVERPDGSNFTLKIRSTKLEDSAMYFCASSGSGAGSGTVEQYFGPGTRLTVT.

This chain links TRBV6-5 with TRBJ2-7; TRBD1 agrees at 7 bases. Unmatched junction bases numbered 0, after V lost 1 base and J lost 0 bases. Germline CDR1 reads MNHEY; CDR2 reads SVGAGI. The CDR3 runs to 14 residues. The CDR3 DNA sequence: TGTGCCAGCAGTTACTGGGACAGCTCCTACGAGCAGTACTTC. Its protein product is CASSYWDSSYEQYF.

CDR3 nucleotides: TGCAGCGCCGTCCCGGGACAGGGGATGGGTAGCACTGAAGCTTTCTTT. This sequence encodes CSAVPGQGMGSTEAFF. The chain combines TRBV29-1 with TRBJ1-1, with 10 bases fitting TRBD1. Per germline, CDR1 SQVTM and CDR2 ANQGSEA. J lost 4 bases, V lost 7 bases, and 15 bases had no gene match. CDR3 length equals 16 residues.

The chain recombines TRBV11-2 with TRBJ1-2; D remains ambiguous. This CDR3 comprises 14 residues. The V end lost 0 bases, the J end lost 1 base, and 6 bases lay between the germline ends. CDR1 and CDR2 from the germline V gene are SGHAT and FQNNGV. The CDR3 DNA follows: TGTGCCAGCAGCTTAGATCGTCTTAACTATGGCTACACCTTC. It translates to CASSLDRLNYGYTF. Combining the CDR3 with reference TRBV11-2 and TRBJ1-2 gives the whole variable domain EAGVAQSPRYKIIEKRQSVAFWCNPISGHATLYWYQQILGQGPKLLIQFQNNGVVDDSQLPKDRFSAERLKGVDSTLKIQPAKLEDSAVYLCASSLDRLNYGYTFGSGTRLTVV.

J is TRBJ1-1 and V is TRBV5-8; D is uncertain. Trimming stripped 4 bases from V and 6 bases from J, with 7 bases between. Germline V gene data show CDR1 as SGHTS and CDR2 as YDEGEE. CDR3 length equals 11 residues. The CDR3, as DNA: TGTGCCAGCAGCCACGGTCCTGAAGCTTTCTTT. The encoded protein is CASSHGPEAFF.

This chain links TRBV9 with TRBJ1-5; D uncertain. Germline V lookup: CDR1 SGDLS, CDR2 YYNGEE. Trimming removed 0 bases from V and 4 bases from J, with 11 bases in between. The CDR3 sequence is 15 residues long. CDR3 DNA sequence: TGTGCCAGCAGCGTAGATCTCCAAGAGAATCAGCCCCAGCATTTT. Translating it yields CASSVDLQENQPQHF.

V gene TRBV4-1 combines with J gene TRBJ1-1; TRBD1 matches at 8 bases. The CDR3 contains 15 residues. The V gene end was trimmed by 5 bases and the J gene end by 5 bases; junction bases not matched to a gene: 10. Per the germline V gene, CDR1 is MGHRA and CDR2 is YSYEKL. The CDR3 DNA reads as TGCGCCAGCAGCTCGAGGACAGGGCGGCGGACTGAAGCTTTCTTT. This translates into CASSSRTGRRTEAFF.

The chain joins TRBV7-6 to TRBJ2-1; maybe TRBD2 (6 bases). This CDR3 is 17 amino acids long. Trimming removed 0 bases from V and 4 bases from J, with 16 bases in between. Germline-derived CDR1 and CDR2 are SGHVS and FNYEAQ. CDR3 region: CASSLAPFGRGYNEQFF. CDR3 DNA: TGTGCCAGCAGCTTAGCTCCATTTGGGCGGGGTTACAATGAGCAGTTCTTC.

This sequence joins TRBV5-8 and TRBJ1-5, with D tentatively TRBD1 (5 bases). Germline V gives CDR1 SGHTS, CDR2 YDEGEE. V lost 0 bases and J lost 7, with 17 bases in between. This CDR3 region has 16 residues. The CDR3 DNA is TGTGCCAGCAGCTTGGCCGTAATCGGGGGTGGGCAGCCCCAGCATTTT. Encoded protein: CASSLAVIGGGQPQHF.

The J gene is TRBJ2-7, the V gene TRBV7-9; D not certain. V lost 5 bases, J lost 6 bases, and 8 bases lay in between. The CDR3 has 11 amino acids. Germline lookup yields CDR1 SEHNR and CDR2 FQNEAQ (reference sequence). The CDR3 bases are TGTGCCAGCAGCCCCCTCTCCGAGCAGTACTTC. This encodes CASSPLSEQYF. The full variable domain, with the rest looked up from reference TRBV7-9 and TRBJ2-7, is DTGVSQNPRHKITKRGQNVTFRCDPISEHNRLYWYRQTLGQGPEFLTYFQNEAQLEKSRLLSDRFSAERPKGSFSTLEIQRTEQGDSAMYLCASSPLSEQYFGPGTRLTVT.

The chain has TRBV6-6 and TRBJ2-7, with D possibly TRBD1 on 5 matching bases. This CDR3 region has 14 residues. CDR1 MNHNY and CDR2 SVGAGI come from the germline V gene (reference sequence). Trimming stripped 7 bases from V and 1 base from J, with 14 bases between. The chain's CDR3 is CASMTGTGSYEQYF. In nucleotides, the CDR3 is TGTGCCAGCATGACTGGTACAGGATCCTACGAGCAGTACTTC.

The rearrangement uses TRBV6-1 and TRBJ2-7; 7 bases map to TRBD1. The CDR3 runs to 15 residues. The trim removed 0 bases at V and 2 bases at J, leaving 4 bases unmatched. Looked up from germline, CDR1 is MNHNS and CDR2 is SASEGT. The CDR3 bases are TGTGCCAGCAGTGAAGCGAGGGGGCAGACCTACGAGCAGTACTTC. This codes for CASSEARGQTYEQYF.

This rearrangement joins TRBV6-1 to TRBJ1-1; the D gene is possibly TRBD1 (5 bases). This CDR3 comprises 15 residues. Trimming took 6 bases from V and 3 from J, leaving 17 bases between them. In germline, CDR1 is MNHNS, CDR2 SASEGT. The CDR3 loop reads CASRLTDGSDTEAFF. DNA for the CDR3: TGTGCCAGCAGACTGACAGATGGGTCAGACACTGAAGCTTTCTTT.

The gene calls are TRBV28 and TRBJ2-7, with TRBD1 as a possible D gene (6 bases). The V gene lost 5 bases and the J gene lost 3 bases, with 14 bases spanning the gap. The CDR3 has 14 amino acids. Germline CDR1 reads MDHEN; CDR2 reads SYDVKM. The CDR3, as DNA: TGTGCCAGCAGTCAAACTCGGGACATCTACGAGCAGTACTTC. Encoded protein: CASSQTRDIYEQYF.

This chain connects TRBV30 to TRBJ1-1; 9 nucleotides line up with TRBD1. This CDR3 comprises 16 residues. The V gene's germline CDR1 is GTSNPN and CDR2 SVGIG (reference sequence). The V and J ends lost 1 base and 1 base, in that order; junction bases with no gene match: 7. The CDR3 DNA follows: TGTGCCTGGAGTGGGTGGACAGGGGATCGGAACACTGAAGCTTTCTTT. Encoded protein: CAWSGWTGDRNTEAFF.

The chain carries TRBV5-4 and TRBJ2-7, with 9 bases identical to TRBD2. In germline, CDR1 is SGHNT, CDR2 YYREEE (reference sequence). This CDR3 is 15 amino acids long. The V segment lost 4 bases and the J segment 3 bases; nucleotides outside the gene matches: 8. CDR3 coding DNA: TGTGCCAGCAGCCCGGATAGCGGGAGTCACTACGAGCAGTACTTC. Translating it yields CASSPDSGSHYEQYF.

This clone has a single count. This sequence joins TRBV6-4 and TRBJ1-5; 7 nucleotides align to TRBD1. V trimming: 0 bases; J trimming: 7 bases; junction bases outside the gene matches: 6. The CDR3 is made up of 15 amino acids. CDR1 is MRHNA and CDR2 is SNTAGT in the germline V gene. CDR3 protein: CASSDSKGARQPQHF. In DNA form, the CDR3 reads TGTGCCAGCAGTGACTCGAAGGGGGCCCGGCAGCCCCAGCATTTT.

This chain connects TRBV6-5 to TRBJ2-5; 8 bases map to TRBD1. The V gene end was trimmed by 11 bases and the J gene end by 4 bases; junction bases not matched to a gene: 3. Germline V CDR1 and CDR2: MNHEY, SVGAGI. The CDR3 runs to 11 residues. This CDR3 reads CAVDRGETQYF. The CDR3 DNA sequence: TGTGCCGTCGACAGGGGAGAGACCCAGTACTTC.

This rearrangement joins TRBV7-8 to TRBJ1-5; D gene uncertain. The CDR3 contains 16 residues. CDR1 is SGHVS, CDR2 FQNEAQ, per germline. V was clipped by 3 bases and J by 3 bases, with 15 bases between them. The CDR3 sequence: CASSFSASGINQPQHF. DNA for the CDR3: TGTGCCAGCAGCTTTTCGGCCTCAGGAATCAATCAGCCCCAGCATTTT.

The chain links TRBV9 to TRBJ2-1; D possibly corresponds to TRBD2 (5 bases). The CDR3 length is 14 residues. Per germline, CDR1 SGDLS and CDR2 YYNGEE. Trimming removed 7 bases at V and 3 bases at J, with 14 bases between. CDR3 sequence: CASGIGKGYNEQFF. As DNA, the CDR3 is TGTGCCAGCGGAATCGGGAAAGGCTACAATGAGCAGTTCTTC.

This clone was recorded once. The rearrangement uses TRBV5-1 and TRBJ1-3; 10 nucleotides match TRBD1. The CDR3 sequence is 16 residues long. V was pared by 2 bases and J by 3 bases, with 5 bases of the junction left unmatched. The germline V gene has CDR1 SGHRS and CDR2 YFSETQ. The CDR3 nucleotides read TGCGCCAGCAGCTTAGAGACAGGGGGCCGTGGAAACACCATATATTTT. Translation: CASSLETGGRGNTIYF.